This is a list of T cell receptor beta chains from one sample in a study of breast tumors, draining lymph nodes, adjacent tissues. One entry per CDR3 protein, called by TCRdb with MiXCR from the multiplex PCR reads. The data show fewer than 85,000 distinct CDR3 sequences, about 20% seen once. The sample consisted of axillary lymph node tissue. Receptors originate from a female donor with breast cancer. Some clones in this sample may be carry-over from other donors' samples. Both conserved end residues are part of each CDR3. A D gene is named only where the DNA matches it firmly. Not every row has a clone size; where given, it reads once, few, many or a size class.

>TRBV9|many|TRBJ2-1|TRBD2
CASSVGGRAEDEQFF
>TRBV11-2|many|TRBJ1-2|-
CASSSLRGEGSTF
>TRBV25-1|-|TRBJ1-1|-
CASEGERTEAFF
>TRBV29-1|many|TRBJ2-1|-
CSVDARPGRSSYNEQFF
>TRBV6-1|many|TRBJ1-5|-
CASSEYGLNQPQHF
>TRBV6-2/TRBV6-3|many|TRBJ1-2|TRBD1
CASSYTGGVNYGYTF
>TRBV3-1|few|TRBJ2-3|-
CATRRTESTDTQYF
>TRBV19|many|TRBJ1-2|-
CASSTGVLGYTF
>TRBV11-3|many|TRBJ2-5|-
CASRGPQETQYF
>TRBV7-2|many|TRBJ2-3|-
CASSFGGAQYF
>TRBV7-9|many|TRBJ2-7|TRBD1
CASSLEGTGTSEQYF
>TRBV6-2/TRBV6-3|many|TRBJ2-7|-
CASNPSKTVRVNYEQYF
>TRBV24-1|many|TRBJ2-5|-
CATSDPRTFGDQETQYF
>TRBV3-1|-|TRBJ2-1|TRBD1
CASSRTGAGSYNEQFF
>TRBV20-1|many|TRBJ2-5|TRBD2
CSARVGASGRMGQETQYF
>TRBV2|many|TRBJ2-1|TRBD2
CASSLLAGALDEQFF
>TRBV28|few|TRBJ2-2|TRBD2
CASMRAGVDTGELFF
>TRBV20-1|many|TRBJ2-2|TRBD2
CSARDPSGRAPGELFF
>TRBV20-1|many|TRBJ2-1|-
CSATAPVRSSYNEQFF
>TRBV6-2/TRBV6-3|few|TRBJ2-2|TRBD2
CASSPPGLAGGPQSTGELFF
>TRBV5-6|many|TRBJ2-5|TRBD1
CASSSGTAETQYF
>TRBV6-2/TRBV6-3|-|TRBJ2-3|-
CASTFPGTSTDTQYF
>TRBV15|many|TRBJ2-1|-
CATSRDYQLPTQFF
>TRBV20-1|many|TRBJ2-7|TRBD2
CSANGAGTSAEQYF
>TRBV28|-|TRBJ2-3|-
CASSLVEGGANADTQYF
>TRBV7-2|many|TRBJ2-7|-
CASSLDTSSYEQYF
>TRBV5-1|many|TRBJ2-1|-
CASSLAASAQFF
>TRBV5-4|many|TRBJ1-5|-
CASSPRPGPNQPQHF
>TRBV6-5|many|TRBJ2-3|-
CASSYGATDTQYF